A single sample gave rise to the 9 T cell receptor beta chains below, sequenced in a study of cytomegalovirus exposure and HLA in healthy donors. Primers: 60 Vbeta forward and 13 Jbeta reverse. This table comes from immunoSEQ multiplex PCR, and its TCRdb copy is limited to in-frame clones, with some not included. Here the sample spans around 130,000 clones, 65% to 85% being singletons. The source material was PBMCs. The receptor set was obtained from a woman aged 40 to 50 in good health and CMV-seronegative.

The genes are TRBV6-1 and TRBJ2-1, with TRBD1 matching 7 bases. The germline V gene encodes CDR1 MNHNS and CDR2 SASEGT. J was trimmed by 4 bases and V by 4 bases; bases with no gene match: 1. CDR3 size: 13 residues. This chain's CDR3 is CASSATGYNEQFF. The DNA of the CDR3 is TGTGCCAGCAGTGCGACAGGGTACAATGAGCAGTTCTTC.

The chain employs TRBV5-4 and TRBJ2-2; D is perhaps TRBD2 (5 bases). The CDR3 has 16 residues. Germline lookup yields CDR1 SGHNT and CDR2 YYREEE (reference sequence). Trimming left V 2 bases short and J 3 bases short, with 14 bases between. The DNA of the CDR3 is TGTGCCAGCAGCTTCATCACTGGAGGATACACCGGGGAGCTGTTTTTT. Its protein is CASSFITGGYTGELFF.

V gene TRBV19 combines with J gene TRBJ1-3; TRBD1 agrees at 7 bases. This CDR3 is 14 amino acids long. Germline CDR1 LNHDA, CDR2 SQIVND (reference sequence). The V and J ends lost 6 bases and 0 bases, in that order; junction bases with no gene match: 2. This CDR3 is CASRGQASGNTIYF. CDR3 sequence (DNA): TGTGCCAGTAGAGGACAGGCCTCTGGAAACACCATATATTTT.

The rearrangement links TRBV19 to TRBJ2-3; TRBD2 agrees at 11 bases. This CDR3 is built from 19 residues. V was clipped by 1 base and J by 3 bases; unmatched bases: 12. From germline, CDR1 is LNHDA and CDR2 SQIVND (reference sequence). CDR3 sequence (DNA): TGTGCCAGTAGTATAGCACTAGCGGGAGAACTGTATGTGACAGATACGCAGTATTTT. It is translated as CASSIALAGELYVTDTQYF.

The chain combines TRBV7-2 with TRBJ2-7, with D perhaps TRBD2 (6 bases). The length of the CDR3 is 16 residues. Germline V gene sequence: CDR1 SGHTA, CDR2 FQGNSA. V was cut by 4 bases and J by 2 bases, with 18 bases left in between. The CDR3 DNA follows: TGTGCCAGCAGCTCCCAGACTAGTAGCCCTACCTACGAGCAGTACTTC. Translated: CASSSQTSSPTYEQYF.

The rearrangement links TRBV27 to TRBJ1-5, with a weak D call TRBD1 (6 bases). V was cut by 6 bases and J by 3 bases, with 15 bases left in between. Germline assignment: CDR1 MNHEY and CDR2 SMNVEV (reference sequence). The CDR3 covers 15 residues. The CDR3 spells CASSRTGLNNQPQHF. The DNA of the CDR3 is TGTGCCAGCAGCCGCACAGGGCTGAACAATCAGCCCCAGCATTTT.

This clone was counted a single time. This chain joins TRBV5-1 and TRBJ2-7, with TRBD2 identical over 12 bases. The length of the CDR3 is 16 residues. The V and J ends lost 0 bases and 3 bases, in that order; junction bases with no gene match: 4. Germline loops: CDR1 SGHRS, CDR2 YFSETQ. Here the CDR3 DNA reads TGCGCCAGCAGCTTGGAACTAGCGGGAGGTTTCTACGAGCAGTACTTC. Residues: CASSLELAGGFYEQYF.

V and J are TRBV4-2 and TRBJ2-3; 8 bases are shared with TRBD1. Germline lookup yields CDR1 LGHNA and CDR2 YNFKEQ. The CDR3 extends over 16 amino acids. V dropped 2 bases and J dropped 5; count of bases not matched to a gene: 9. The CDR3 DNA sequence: TGTGCCAGCAGCCAACACCTGACAGGGGTTGAAGATACGCAGTATTTT. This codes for CASSQHLTGVEDTQYF.

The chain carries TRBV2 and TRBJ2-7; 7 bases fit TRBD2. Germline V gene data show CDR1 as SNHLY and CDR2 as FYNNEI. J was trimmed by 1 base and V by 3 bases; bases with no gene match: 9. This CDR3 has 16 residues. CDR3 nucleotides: TGTGCCAGCAGTGATCAAGGAGTGGGGGGGTCCTACGAGCAGTACTTC. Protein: CASSDQGVGGSYEQYF.